This T cell receptor (beta chain) stems from a study of blood T cell repertoires in COVID-19. Generated by immunoSEQ multiplex PCR, the TCRdb table keeps only in-frame clones and is missing some. The sample has approximately 210,000 clones, 80% seen once. This clone came up a few times. Participants' own reports of clinical history determined their cohort assignment. The CDR3 runs to 13 residues. V was pared by 6 bases and J by 2 bases, with 0 bases of the junction left unmatched. Germline-derived CDR1 and CDR2 are MNHEY and SMNVEV (reference sequence). The sequenced sample was PBMCs or T cells enriched from blood (not recorded which). This receptor was obtained from a man aged 25-45 years with acute COVID-19. The rearrangement joins TRBV27 to TRBJ1-3, with 8 bases that match TRBD1. The DNA of the CDR3 is TGTGCCAGCAGGGACAGGGCTGGAAACACCATATATTTT. This translates into CASRDRAGNTIYF.